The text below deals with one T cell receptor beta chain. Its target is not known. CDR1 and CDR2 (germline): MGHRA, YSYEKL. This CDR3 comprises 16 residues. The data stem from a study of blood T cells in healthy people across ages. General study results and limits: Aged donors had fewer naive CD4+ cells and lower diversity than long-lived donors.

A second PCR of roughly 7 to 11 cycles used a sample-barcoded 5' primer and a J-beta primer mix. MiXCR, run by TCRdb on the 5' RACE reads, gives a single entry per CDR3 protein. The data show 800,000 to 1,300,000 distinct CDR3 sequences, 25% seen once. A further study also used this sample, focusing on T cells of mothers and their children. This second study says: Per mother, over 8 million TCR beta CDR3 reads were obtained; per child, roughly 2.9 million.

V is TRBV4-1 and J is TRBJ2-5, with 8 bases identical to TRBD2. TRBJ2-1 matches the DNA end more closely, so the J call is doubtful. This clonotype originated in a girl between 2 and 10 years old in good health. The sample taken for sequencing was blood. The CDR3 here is CASSPRDSGRDDEQFF. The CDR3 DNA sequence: TGCGCCAGCAGCCCCCGGGACTCCGGGAGGGACGATGAGCAGTTCTTC.